The TCR beta chain under discussion was sequenced for a study of cytomegalovirus exposure and HLA in healthy donors. Study-wide points: Listed as cytomegalovirus-associated were 164 TCR beta chains.

Regarding this clone: Its antigen remains unknown.

CDR3 length equals 14 residues. Trimming shortened V by 8 bases and J by 1 base, and 15 bases separated the two germline ends. The V gene's germline CDR1 is WNHNN and CDR2 SYGVQD (reference sequence). The study ran its PCR with 60 Vbeta and 13 Jbeta primers. Produced via immunoSEQ multiplex PCR; TCRdb's table is partial and in-frame only. The table lists some 180,000 clones, about four fifths of them singletons, with approximately 2% in the top ten. The chain combines TRBV10-1 with TRBJ2-7; possibly TRBD2 for D (7 bases). Sequencing was done on a sample of PBMCs. The TCR was taken from a woman aged 25 to 39 in good health and CMV-seronegative. This chain's CDR3 is CASAAGDKSYEQYF. The CDR3, as DNA: TGCGCCAGCGCCGCGGGGGACAAATCCTACGAGCAGTACTTC.